This T cell receptor beta chain was recovered during a study of post-analysis software for immune sequencing data. Every TCR beta cDNA library bore unique molecular identifiers. From 1 to 10 million T cells, a few hundred thousand cDNA molecules were obtained. TCRdb used MiXCR to reprocess the PCR reads, holding one entry per CDR3 protein. This repertoire shows roughly 540,000 distinct CDR3 sequences, around 34% found once; its top ten account for approximately 6%. Study-level findings and limits: Samples from a shared batch, those prepared together, strongly co-clustered by F measure. TRBV5-6, TRBV5-1 and TRBV20-1 belonged to a set of about five TRBV segments that were more frequent in patients than controls.

Concerning this clonotype itself: Its specificity is not known.

The CDR3 sequence is 14 residues long. V lost 3 bases and J 5 bases, leaving 14 bases between the germline ends. Germline values: CDR1 SGHRS, CDR2 YFSETQ. The TCR comes from a girl younger than 18 with multiple sclerosis. Sequences were obtained from blood. The V and J genes are TRBV5-1 and TRBJ2-5; D may match TRBD1 or TRBD2 (5 bases each). CDR3 nucleotides: TGCGCCAGCAGCTGGGGACGGGGTAGGGAGACCCAGTACTTC. It yields the protein CASSWGRGRETQYF.